Following are 22 T cell receptor beta chains from one sample sequenced in a study of shared clonotypes between healthy human individuals. Libraries were prepared by immunoSEQ multiplex PCR; TCRdb keeps only in-frame clonotypes and omits some of them. The sample lists more than 2,000,000 clones; 85% to 95% were seen once. Sequences were obtained from naive CD4+ T cells from PBMCs. The sample's subset: CD45RA+ positively selected. These receptors were collected from a man younger than 35 in good health. Some clones in this sample may be carry-over from other donors' samples.

The chain carries TRBV7-9 and TRBJ1-3; D unclear. Germline lookup yields CDR1 SEHNR and CDR2 FQNEAQ (reference sequence). V was clipped by 2 bases and J by 4 bases, with 3 bases between them. This CDR3 spans 12 amino acids. The CDR3 DNA reads TGTGCCAGCAGCTTAACCGGAAACACCATATATTTT. It encodes CASSLTGNTIYF.

The chain links TRBV5-1 to TRBJ2-5; D gene ambiguous. The germline V gene encodes CDR1 SGHRS and CDR2 YFSETQ. The length of the CDR3 is 13 residues. V was clipped by 0 bases and J by 4 bases, with 7 bases between them. The CDR3 loop reads CASSLVAPETQYF. The CDR3 DNA sequence: TGCGCCAGCAGCTTGGTAGCTCCAGAGACCCAGTACTTC.

The chain combines TRBV4-1 with TRBJ2-1, with a weak D call TRBD1 (5 bases). Looked up from germline, CDR1 is MGHRA and CDR2 is YSYEKL. The length of the CDR3 is 19 residues. V lost 1 base and J 0 bases, leaving 19 bases between the germline ends. The CDR3 spells CASSQGPFDRKSSYNEQFF. For the CDR3, the DNA is TGCGCCAGCAGCCAAGGACCCTTCGACAGAAAGAGCTCCTACAATGAGCAGTTCTTC.

Note on this clone: At the DNA level, this CDR3 is encoded by other sequences in the same sample as well. The chain recombines TRBV5-4 with TRBJ1-1, with D perhaps matching TRBD1 (6 bases). There are 14 residues in the CDR3. The germline V gene has CDR1 SGHNT and CDR2 YYREEE (reference sequence). The V end lost 5 bases, the J end lost 0 bases, and 11 bases lay between the germline ends. This chain's CDR3 is CASSQDRMNTEAFF. CDR3 sequence (DNA): TGTGCCAGCAGTCAGGACAGAATGAACACTGAAGCTTTCTTT.

J is TRBJ1-1 and V is TRBV15; TRBD1 might be the D (6 bases). The V end was cut by 1 base, the J end by 4 bases, with 16 bases between. This CDR3 comprises 16 residues. Per the germline V gene, CDR1 is LNHNV and CDR2 is YYDKDF (reference sequence). In nucleotides, the CDR3 is TGTGCCACCAGCAGAGCTAGGGGGGCTGGTAGCACTGAAGCTTTCTTT. Its protein is CATSRARGAGSTEAFF. The variable domain in full, completed from reference TRBV15 and TRBJ1-1, reads DAMVIQNPRYQVTQFGKPVTLSCSQTLNHNVMYWYQQKSSQAPKLLFHYYDKDFNNEADTPDNFQSRRPNTSFCFLDIRSPGLGDTAMYLCATSRARGAGSTEAFFGQGTRLTVV.

The V gene is TRBV18, the J gene TRBJ2-2; the D is unclear. The length of the CDR3 is 11 residues. Per the germline V gene, CDR1 is KGHSH and CDR2 is LQKENI. V lost 4 bases and J 4 bases, leaving 1 base between the germline ends. The CDR3 reads CASSRTGELFF. CDR3 nucleotides: TGTGCCAGCTCACGCACCGGGGAGCTGTTTTTT.

For this clone: This sample also contains other DNA sequences that code for the same CDR3. The chain recombines TRBV5-1 with TRBJ1-5, with D maybe TRBD1 (6 bases). The CDR3 totals 13 residues. Germline V lookup: CDR1 SGHRS, CDR2 YFSETQ. V lost 0 bases and J 5 bases, leaving 6 bases between the germline ends. CDR3 region: CASSLDRDQPQHF. The CDR3 nucleotides are TGCGCCAGCAGCTTGGACAGGGATCAGCCCCAGCATTTT.

The chain has TRBV19 and TRBJ1-2; no firm D call. The CDR3 runs to 18 residues. CDR1 and CDR2 (germline): LNHDA, SQIVND (reference sequence). The ends were cut back, 7 bases at V and 0 bases at J, with 24 bases in the middle. The CDR3 sequence is CASISLAGYSDTNYGYTF. Here the CDR3 DNA reads TGTGCCAGTATCAGCCTCGCTGGGTACAGCGACACTAACTATGGCTACACCTTC.

This chain joins TRBV10-3 and TRBJ2-2; perhaps TRBD1 as D (5 bases). The V and J ends lost 2 bases and 4 bases respectively, with 8 bases between them. The CDR3 has 14 residues. Per germline, CDR1 ENHRY and CDR2 SYGVKD. The CDR3 sequence is CAISERQTTGELFF. The CDR3 DNA reads as TGTGCCATCAGTGAGAGACAGACCACCGGGGAGCTGTTTTTT.

V usage is TRBV11-3 and J usage is TRBJ2-7; the match to TRBD1 covers 9 bases. Germline V gene data show CDR1 as SGHNT and CDR2 as YENEEA. V lost 5 bases to trimming and J lost 3 bases; unmatched junction nucleotides: 5. This CDR3 contains 14 residues. CDR3 sequence reads: CASSLDRGHYEQYF. The CDR3 DNA reads TGTGCCAGCAGCCTGGACAGGGGACACTACGAGCAGTACTTC.

The chain recombines TRBV6-1 with TRBJ2-7; TRBD2 is a possible D gene (5 bases). Trimming left V 4 bases short and J 1 base short, with 14 bases between. Germline values: CDR1 MNHNS, CDR2 SASEGT. The CDR3 spans 15 residues. DNA of the CDR3: TGTGCCAGCAGTGTAGCTTCAGCGGCGTCCTACGAGCAGTACTTC. Translation gives CASSVASAASYEQYF.

This chain uses TRBV27 with TRBJ2-7, with TRBD2 matching over 10 bases. The V and J ends lost 7 bases and 0 bases, in that order; junction bases with no gene match: 6. The germline V gene encodes CDR1 MNHEY and CDR2 SMNVEV (reference sequence). The CDR3 length is 15 residues. The CDR3 nucleotides read TGTGCCAGCAAGACACTAGCGGGGATCTCCTACGAGCAGTACTTC. Amino acids: CASKTLAGISYEQYF.

CDR3 sequence reads: CASSSTGEDTQYF. CDR3 DNA sequence: TGTGCCAGCAGCTCGACAGGGGAAGATACGCAGTATTTT. The chain uses TRBV7-9 and TRBJ2-3; 8 nucleotides align to TRBD1. The CDR3 is made up of 13 amino acids. V lost 4 bases, J lost 5 bases, and 2 bases stayed unmatched. Germline assignment: CDR1 SEHNR and CDR2 FQNEAQ (reference sequence).

The chain employs TRBV28 and TRBJ2-4; D remains ambiguous. This CDR3 region has 16 residues. Per the germline V gene, CDR1 is MDHEN and CDR2 is SYDVKM. V was cut by 8 bases and J by 0 bases, with 17 bases left in between. The CDR3 DNA sequence: TGTGCCAGCTCGCTGGCTCGGAGCTTAGCCAAAAACATTCAGTACTTC. Amino acid sequence: CASSLARSLAKNIQYF.

The table lists this clone with a few counts. V is TRBV29-1 and J is TRBJ1-1; unclear D gene. Germline assignment: CDR1 SQVTM and CDR2 ANQGSEA. V was clipped by 0 bases and J by 10 bases, with 6 bases between them. The CDR3 spans 10 residues. This CDR3 is CSVEEGRAFF. CDR3 bases: TGCAGCGTTGAAGAGGGTAGAGCTTTCTTT.

The chain employs TRBV18 and TRBJ1-2, with 11 bases aligning to TRBD1. This CDR3 is built from 18 residues. Germline trimming cut 1 base from V and 5 bases from J; bases unmatched to any gene: 12. The germline V gene has CDR1 KGHSH and CDR2 LQKENI. The CDR3 DNA reads TGTGCCAGCTCACCACTATCAATTCCGGGACAGGGGGTTTATGGCTACACCTTC. Protein sequence: CASSPLSIPGQGVYGYTF.

The chain couples TRBV5-6 to TRBJ2-7; tentative D call: TRBD2 (6 bases). This CDR3 is built from 15 residues. V shed 4 bases and J shed 0 bases, with 14 bases lying between them. CDR1 and CDR2 from the germline V gene are SGHDT and YYEEEE. The CDR3 spells CASSGTGSLSYEQYF. As DNA, the CDR3 is TGTGCCAGCAGCGGGACCGGGAGCCTCTCCTACGAGCAGTACTTC.

The chain employs TRBV27 and TRBJ2-5; no reliable D call. This CDR3 contains 14 residues. Germline CDR1 and CDR2: MNHEY and SMNVEV (reference sequence). The V end was cut by 6 bases, the J end by 0 bases, with 11 bases between. The CDR3 DNA follows: TGTGCCAGCAGCAATCCGCACTACCAAGAGACCCAGTACTTC. It specifies CASSNPHYQETQYF.

The rearrangement links TRBV7-2 to TRBJ2-5, with 12 bases lining up with TRBD1. CDR3 length: 16 residues. Trimming at V came to 1 base and at J to 5 bases, leaving 5 bases not matched to a gene. Germline CDR1 and CDR2: SGHTA and FQGNSA. The CDR3 sequence: CASSLGDRGQAETQYF. The CDR3 DNA follows: TGTGCCAGCAGCTTAGGGGACAGGGGGCAAGCTGAGACCCAGTACTTC.

This clone has only a few counts. The same CDR3 arises from other DNA sequences in this sample as well. This CDR3 is CASSDSYEQYF. For the CDR3, the DNA is TGTGCCAGCAGTGACAGCTACGAGCAGTACTTC. The gene calls are TRBV6-5 and TRBJ2-7, with D perhaps TRBD1 (5 bases). V was shortened by 5 bases and J by 3 bases, with 5 bases between the two germline ends. The CDR3 has 11 residues. The germline V gene has CDR1 MNHEY and CDR2 SVGAGI.

Regarding this clone: At the DNA level, this CDR3 is encoded by other sequences in the same sample as well. The chain recombines TRBV5-1 with TRBJ1-2; D ambiguous. Trimming left V 0 bases short and J 5 bases short, with 8 bases between. The CDR3 is made up of 13 amino acids. CDR1 is SGHRS, CDR2 YFSETQ, per germline. The CDR3 coding sequence is TGCGCCAGCAGCTTGGGCAGACCTTATGGCTACACCTTC. Translating it yields CASSLGRPYGYTF.

The chain carries TRBV5-4 and TRBJ2-3; TRBD2 aligns across 8 bases. Per the germline V gene, CDR1 is SGHNT and CDR2 is YYREEE (reference sequence). The CDR3 runs to 15 residues. V lost 0 bases and J lost 2; bases outside the gene matches: 2. CDR3 coding DNA: TGTGCCAGCAGCTTGGGACTAGCGCTCACAGATACGCAGTATTTT. Translating it yields CASSLGLALTDTQYF.